Listed here are 7 T cell receptor beta chains from one sample, sequenced in a study of cytomegalovirus exposure and HLA in healthy donors. Generated by immunoSEQ multiplex PCR, the TCRdb table keeps only in-frame clones and is missing some. The sample lists 200,000 to 250,000 clones; 90% to 95% were seen once. Sequencing was done on a sample of PBMCs. The receptors derive from a woman aged 18-35 years in good health and CMV-seronegative.

On this clone: A read error may account for a junction end that differs from germline. The chain links TRBV14 to TRBJ1-1; the D gene is possibly TRBD1 (5 bases). This CDR3 has 16 residues. Germline V gene data show CDR1 as SGHDN and CDR2 as FVKESK. CDR3 coding DNA: TGTGCCAGCAGCCAACCTAGGGTTTTGGGCGGGACTGGAGCTTTCTTT. This encodes CASSQPRVLGGTGAFF. The full variable domain, in which reference TRBV14 and TRBJ1-1 provide the parts outside the CDR3, is EAGVTQFPSHSVIEKGQTVTLRCDPISGHDNLYWYRRVMGKEIKFLLHFVKESKQDESGMPNNRFLAERTGGTYSTLKVQPAELEDSGVYFCASSQPRVLGGTGAFFGQGTRLTVV.

This clone was found once. V usage is TRBV11-2 and J usage is TRBJ2-5, with D possibly matching TRBD2 (5 bases). This CDR3 spans 12 amino acids. Germline lookup yields CDR1 SGHAT and CDR2 FQNNGV. V dropped 5 bases and J dropped 7 bases, with 11 bases sitting between them. The CDR3 DNA is TGTGCCAGCAGCCTCCCCGGAGGGACCCAGTACTTC. Its protein is CASSLPGGTQYF.

This rearrangement joins TRBV12-5 to TRBJ2-7, with a possible D match to TRBD1 (7 bases). Per the germline V gene, CDR1 is LGHNT and CDR2 is FRNRAP. V was clipped by 8 bases and J by 2 bases, with 13 bases between them. The CDR3 has 13 amino acids. The CDR3 protein is CASQGGFTYEQYF. The CDR3, as DNA: TGTGCTAGTCAGGGGGGCTTCACCTACGAGCAGTACTTC.

The rearrangement links TRBV7-8 to TRBJ2-6; D is unresolved. The length of the CDR3 is 16 residues. CDR1 is SGHVS, CDR2 FQNEAQ, per germline. The germline V and J ends were trimmed by 5 bases and 0 bases, with 11 bases remaining between them. CDR3 sequence reads: CASSQLHRSGANVLTF. CDR3 coding DNA: TGTGCCAGCAGCCAGTTACACCGCTCTGGGGCCAACGTCCTGACTTTC.

The table lists this clone with a few counts. The J gene is TRBJ1-1, the V gene TRBV5-1, with 9 positions matching TRBD1. The V and J ends lost 4 bases and 5 bases, in that order; junction bases with no gene match: 12. This CDR3 comprises 16 residues. Germline-derived CDR1 and CDR2 are SGHRS and YFSETQ. This CDR3 reads CASSGTPTGGLTEAFF. DNA of the CDR3: TGCGCCAGCAGCGGAACCCCGACAGGGGGGCTTACTGAAGCTTTCTTT.

The chain couples TRBV5-4 to TRBJ2-1; the D is unclear. CDR3 length equals 13 residues. V lost 1 base and J lost 9, with 11 bases in between. Germline CDR1 SGHNT, CDR2 YYREEE (reference sequence). The CDR3 sequence: CASSLQDSSEQFF. CDR3 nucleotide sequence: TGTGCCAGCAGCTTGCAAGACTCCAGTGAGCAGTTCTTC.

This chain connects TRBV7-2 to TRBJ2-2; no reliable D call. Looked up from germline, CDR1 is SGHTA and CDR2 is FQGNSA. V was shortened by 9 bases and J by 6 bases, with 11 bases between the two germline ends. This CDR3 region has 12 residues. The CDR3 protein is CARPSLAGELFF. In nucleotides, the CDR3 is TGTGCCAGGCCCTCCTTAGCCGGGGAGCTGTTTTTT.